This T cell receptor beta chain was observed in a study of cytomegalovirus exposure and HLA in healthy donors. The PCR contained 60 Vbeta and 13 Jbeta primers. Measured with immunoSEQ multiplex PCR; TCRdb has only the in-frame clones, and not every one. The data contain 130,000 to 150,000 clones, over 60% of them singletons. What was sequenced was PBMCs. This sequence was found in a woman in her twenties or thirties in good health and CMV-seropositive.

The DNA of the CDR3 is TGTGCCAGCAGCTTACAGACAGGGAGGACTGAAGCTTTCTTT. It translates to CASSLQTGRTEAFF. The gene calls are TRBV11-2 and TRBJ1-1, with 7 bases that match TRBD1. Germline V lookup: CDR1 SGHAT, CDR2 FQNNGV. J was trimmed by 5 bases and V by 2 bases; bases with no gene match: 5. The CDR3 totals 14 residues.